The 17 T cell receptor beta chains below come from one sample, sequenced in a study of T cell repertoires in cytomegalovirus infection. What these receptors recognize is not known. Via MiXCR, TCRdb re-called the reads, giving one row per CDR3 protein. Among hundreds of thousands of distinct CDR3 sequences listed, 25% to 35% were seen once. The source material was cultured PBMCs, sampled from culture after CMV antigen stimulation. Every receptor here comes from a human donor in good health (CMV status not recorded). Some clones in this sample may be carry-over from other donors' samples.

This clonotype was observed a few times. The rearrangement links TRBV7-2 to TRBJ1-2; 11 nucleotides agree with TRBD1. Per germline, CDR1 SGHTA and CDR2 FQGNSA. J lost 4 bases, V lost 5 bases, and 12 bases had no gene match. CDR3 length: 17 amino acids. The CDR3: CASSPGQGARNGYGYTF. CDR3 DNA sequence: TGTGCCAGCAGCCCCGGACAGGGGGCGCGGAACGGCTATGGCTACACCTTC.

The CDR3, as DNA: TGTGCCAGCAGCCCCACGACTGTGAACGGGGAGCTGTTTTTT. The encoded protein is CASSPTTVNGELFF. The J gene is TRBJ2-2, the V gene TRBV7-2, with D uncertain. V shed 5 bases and J shed 7 bases, with 14 bases lying between them. The CDR3 spans 14 residues. Looked up from germline, CDR1 is SGHTA and CDR2 is FQGNSA. The variable domain in full, with the rest retrieved from reference TRBV7-2 and TRBJ2-2, is GAGVSQSPSNKVTEKGKDVELRCDPISGHTALYWYRQSLGQGLEFLIYFQGNSAPDKSGLPSDRFSAERTGGSVSTLTIQRTQQEDSAVYLCASSPTTVNGELFFGEGSRLTVL.

This clonotype has only a few counts. The CDR3 here is CASSLPAGSSGEQYV. CDR3 bases: TGTGCCAGCAGCTTACCAGCGGGATCGTCGGGGGAGCAGTACGTC. This rearrangement joins TRBV7-8 to TRBJ2-7; 7 nucleotides match TRBD2. The trim removed 2 bases at V and 7 bases at J, leaving 11 bases unmatched. The CDR3 contains 15 residues. Germline CDR1 is SGHVS and CDR2 is FQNEAQ.

V gene TRBV14 combines with J gene TRBJ2-1; 8 nucleotides line up with TRBD1. This CDR3 spans 16 amino acids. CDR1 is SGHDN, CDR2 FVKESK, per germline. The ends lost 4 bases at V and 1 base at J; junction bases unmatched: 6. The CDR3 loop is CASSLSGDRSYNEQFF. CDR3 coding DNA: TGTGCCAGCAGCCTTTCCGGGGACAGGTCCTACAATGAGCAGTTCTTC.

This clonotype was detected a few times. CDR3 DNA sequence: TGTGCCAGTAGTGCGCGACAGGGGGGTAATGAAAAACTGTTTTTT. Protein: CASSARQGGNEKLFF. The chain carries TRBV19 and TRBJ1-4, with 9 positions matching TRBD1. V shed 5 bases and J 4 bases; nucleotides not matched to a gene: 5. This CDR3 spans 15 amino acids. Germline CDR1 LNHDA, CDR2 SQIVND (reference sequence). The full variable domain, with the rest looked up from reference TRBV19 and TRBJ1-4, is DGGITQSPKYLFRKEGQNVTLSCEQNLNHDAMYWYRQDPGQGLRLIYYSQIVNDFQKGDIAEGYSVSREKKESFPLTVTSAQKNPTAFYLCASSARQGGNEKLFFGSGTQLSVL.

The rearrangement links TRBV27 to TRBJ1-6; no definite D call. The CDR3 has 12 residues. Germline-derived CDR1 and CDR2 are MNHEY and SMNVEV (reference sequence). The V end was cut by 5 bases, the J end by 9 bases, with 8 bases between. The CDR3 reads CASSPGISPLHF. CDR3 DNA: TGTGCCAGCAGTCCAGGAATTTCACCCCTCCACTTT.

This clonotype was counted between two and nine times. This chain links TRBV20-1 with TRBJ1-5, with 8 bases matching TRBD1. Germline V CDR1 and CDR2: DFQATT, SNEGSKA (reference sequence). There are 15 residues in the CDR3. With V trimmed by 3 bases and J by 6 bases, 10 bases remained unmatched. The CDR3 DNA reads TGCAGTGCTAGGGTTCCCGGACAGGGAAGTCAGCCCCAGCATTTT. Translating it yields CSARVPGQGSQPQHF.

This clonotype was detected ten times or more. The rearrangement joins TRBV7-2 to TRBJ1-2; 7 bases map to TRBD1. There are 14 residues in the CDR3. CDR1 and CDR2 (germline): SGHTA, FQGNSA. V shed 1 base and J 7 bases; nucleotides not matched to a gene: 6. The DNA for the CDR3 is TGTGCCAGCAGCTTAGGCAGGGACAGAATTGGCTACACCTTC. Its protein is CASSLGRDRIGYTF.

A few counts support this clonotype. The gene calls are TRBV29-1 and TRBJ1-2; D is possibly TRBD1 (5 bases). The CDR3 extends over 11 amino acids. V lost 5 bases to trimming and J lost 14 bases, with 18 bases between them. The germline gives CDR1 SQVTM, CDR2 ANQGSEA. CDR3 residues: CSVQRGQGKTF. CDR3 sequence (DNA): TGCAGCGTTCAGAGGGGCCAGGGAAAGACCTTC.

A few counts support this clonotype. The chain has TRBV2 and TRBJ2-7; D is ambiguous. The CDR3 spans 13 residues. V lost 4 bases, J lost 1 base, and 8 bases lay in between. Germline CDR1 and CDR2: SNHLY and FYNNEI. This CDR3 is CASSVGRSYEQYF. In nucleotides, the CDR3 is TGTGCCAGCAGTGTTGGCAGATCCTACGAGCAGTACTTC.

This chain uses TRBV11-2 with TRBJ1-4, with TRBD1 matching 8 bases. Per germline, CDR1 SGHAT and CDR2 FQNNGV. The V and J ends lost 4 bases and 5 bases, in that order; junction bases with no gene match: 6. The CDR3 is 15 amino acids. The CDR3 spells CASSSGRQGNEKLFF. The CDR3 DNA is TGTGCCAGCAGCTCCGGTCGACAGGGGAATGAAAAACTGTTTTTT. Full variable domain (missing parts from reference TRBV11-2 and TRBJ1-4): EAGVAQSPRYKIIEKRQSVAFWCNPISGHATLYWYQQILGQGPKLLIQFQNNGVVDDSQLPKDRFSAERLKGVDSTLKIQPAKLEDSAVYLCASSSGRQGNEKLFFGSGTQLSVL.

In this sample, this clonotype turned up a few times. The chain carries TRBV5-8 and TRBJ1-4; 9 nucleotides match TRBD1. Looked up from germline, CDR1 is SGHTS and CDR2 is YDEGEE. Trimming took 4 bases from V and 5 from J; bases not matched to a gene: 12. The CDR3 is made up of 17 amino acids. CDR3 nucleotides: TGTGCCAGCAGCCCTGGGACAGGGTTTGGATTCAATGAAAAACTGTTTTTT. Protein product: CASSPGTGFGFNEKLFF.

The CDR3 reads CASSPKVRTAANVLTF. The CDR3 nucleotides read TGTGCCAGCAGCCCGAAGGTCCGTACAGCGGCCAACGTCCTGACTTTC. The chain couples TRBV7-2 to TRBJ2-6, with unresolved D. Germline loops: CDR1 SGHTA, CDR2 FQGNSA. The V end was cut by 5 bases, the J end by 6 bases, with 17 bases between. The CDR3 is 16 residues long.

The chain joins TRBV6-2 or TRBV6-3 to TRBJ2-1; perhaps D is TRBD1 or TRBD2 (7 bases each). From germline, CDR1 is MNHEY and CDR2 SVGEGT. The CDR3 has 16 amino acids. V was clipped by 6 bases and J by 3 bases, with 18 bases between them. CDR3 sequence: CASREARGGDYNEQFF. In DNA, the CDR3 is TGTGCCAGCAGGGAGGCCAGGGGGGGGGACTACAATGAGCAGTTCTTC.

The V call is TRBV4-3, the J call TRBJ1-1; D not resolved. The CDR3 is 16 amino acids. Per the germline V gene, CDR1 is LGHNA and CDR2 is YSLEER. V lost 0 bases, J lost 4 bases, and 15 bases lay in between. CDR3 amino acids: CASSQDSRSLLTEAFF. In DNA, the CDR3 is TGCGCCAGCAGCCAAGATTCCAGGAGTTTACTCACTGAAGCTTTCTTT.

A few counts support this clonotype. The chain joins TRBV11-2 to TRBJ1-1; D is uncertain. This CDR3 is 14 amino acids long. The germline CDR1 and CDR2 sequences are SGHAT and FQNNGV. The V and J ends lost 8 bases and 0 bases respectively, with 13 bases between them. CDR3: CASRINLMNTEAFF. DNA of the CDR3: TGTGCCAGCCGTATAAACCTTATGAACACTGAAGCTTTCTTT.

This sequence joins TRBV7-2 and TRBJ2-7; no firm D call. The CDR3 runs 13 residues. Per the germline V gene, CDR1 is SGHTA and CDR2 is FQGNSA. V was trimmed by 1 base and J by 3 bases, leaving 7 bases between them. CDR3 region: CASSLVPLYEQYF. The CDR3 DNA reads as TGTGCCAGCAGCTTAGTCCCGCTCTACGAGCAGTACTTC.